The rows below give T cell receptor beta chains drawn from one sample of a study of blood T cell repertoires in COVID-19. Assay: immunoSEQ multiplex PCR; the TCRdb copy retains only in-frame clones and omits some. The data contain approximately 260,000 clones, roughly 89% of them singletons. Sequencing input: peripheral blood. Receptors originate from a man between 50 and 59 years old with acute or convalescent COVID-19. Both conserved end residues are part of each CDR3. The order of the fields is D gene, clone size, J gene, V gene, CDR3 protein, CDR3 DNA. A D gene is named only where the DNA matches it firmly. The size field is filled for only some rows; it gives once, few, many or a size class.

d_gene: .
abundance: .
j_gene: TRBJ2-7
v_gene: TRBV7-9
CDR3aa: CASSPGSTYEQYF
CDR3nt: TGTGCCAGCAGCCCCGGTTCTACCTACGAGCAGTACTTC

d_gene: .
abundance: .
j_gene: TRBJ2-1
v_gene: TRBV7-3
CDR3aa: CASSLGTSGNEQFF
CDR3nt: TGTGCCAGCAGCTTAGGGACTTCAGGGAATGAGCAGTTCTTC

d_gene: .
abundance: .
j_gene: TRBJ1-3
v_gene: TRBV19
CDR3aa: CASSLGQIFGNTIYF
CDR3nt: TGTGCCAGTAGCCTCGGACAAATTTTTGGAAACACCATATATTTT

d_gene: .
abundance: .
j_gene: TRBJ1-2
v_gene: TRBV6-5
CDR3aa: CASSYFGEYGYTF
CDR3nt: TGTGCCAGCAGTTATTTCGGGGAGTATGGCTACACCTTC

d_gene: .
abundance: few
j_gene: TRBJ1-3
v_gene: TRBV27
CDR3aa: CASSLSFSGNTIYF
CDR3nt: TGTGCCAGCAGTTTATCCTTCTCTGGAAACACCATATATTTT

d_gene: TRBD2
abundance: .
j_gene: TRBJ2-1
v_gene: TRBV7-3
CDR3aa: CASSRLAGGEQFF
CDR3nt: TGTGCCAGCAGCCGACTAGCGGGCGGTGAGCAGTTCTTC

d_gene: .
abundance: .
j_gene: TRBJ1-3
v_gene: TRBV3-1/TRBV3-2
CDR3aa: CASSQEGAGNTIYF
CDR3nt: TGTGCCAGCAGCCAAGAAGGGGCTGGAAACACCATATATTTT

d_gene: TRBD2
abundance: .
j_gene: TRBJ2-3
v_gene: TRBV7-3
CDR3aa: CASSPFGTSGPTDTQYF
CDR3nt: TGTGCCAGCAGCCCGTTCGGGACTAGCGGCCCCACAGATACGCAGTATTTT

d_gene: TRBD2
abundance: .
j_gene: TRBJ2-7
v_gene: TRBV5-1
CDR3aa: CASSLGRGSPYEQYF
CDR3nt: TGCGCCAGCAGCTTGGGGCGGGGGAGTCCCTACGAGCAGTACTTC

d_gene: TRBD1
abundance: .
j_gene: TRBJ1-3
v_gene: TRBV5-1
CDR3aa: CASSWDRDSGNTIYF
CDR3nt: TGCGCCAGCAGCTGGGACAGAGACTCTGGAAACACCATATATTTT

d_gene: .
abundance: .
j_gene: TRBJ2-7
v_gene: TRBV18
CDR3aa: CASSPPSGYEQYF
CDR3nt: TGTGCCAGCTCCCCACCCTCAGGATACGAGCAGTACTTC

d_gene: .
abundance: .
j_gene: TRBJ2-1
v_gene: TRBV5-1
CDR3aa: CASSSGLVGSSYNEQFF
CDR3nt: TGCGCCAGCAGCTCCGGATTGGTGGGGAGCTCCTACAATGAGCAGTTCTTC

d_gene: TRBD1
abundance: .
j_gene: TRBJ2-7
v_gene: TRBV18
CDR3aa: CASSPWTGAYEQYF
CDR3nt: TGTGCCAGCTCACCATGGACAGGTGCCTACGAGCAGTACTTC

d_gene: .
abundance: .
j_gene: TRBJ2-2
v_gene: TRBV5-4
CDR3aa: CASSRRAPNTGELFF
CDR3nt: TGTGCCAGCAGCCGCAGGGCCCCGAACACCGGGGAGCTGTTTTTT

d_gene: .
abundance: .
j_gene: TRBJ1-1
v_gene: TRBV5-4
CDR3aa: CASSLVGGDEAFF
CDR3nt: TGTGCCAGCAGCTTGGTCGGGGGGGATGAAGCTTTCTTT

d_gene: .
abundance: few
j_gene: TRBJ2-3
v_gene: TRBV30
CDR3aa: CAYQEAASTDTQYF
CDR3nt: TGTGCCTACCAGGAGGCTGCTAGCACAGATACGCAGTATTTT

d_gene: .
abundance: .
j_gene: TRBJ1-2
v_gene: TRBV5-5
CDR3aa: CASSLGQVYGYTF
CDR3nt: TGTGCCAGCAGCTTGGGACAGGTCTATGGCTACACCTTC

d_gene: .
abundance: .
j_gene: TRBJ1-1
v_gene: TRBV29-1
CDR3aa: CSVGGTEAFF
CDR3nt: TGCAGCGTTGGAGGGACTGAAGCTTTCTTT

d_gene: TRBD2
abundance: .
j_gene: TRBJ2-2
v_gene: TRBV11-2
CDR3aa: CASSTLRIAGKPNTGELFF
CDR3nt: TGTGCCAGCAGCACCTTACGGATAGCGGGGAAACCGAACACCGGGGAGCTGTTTTTT

d_gene: .
abundance: .
j_gene: TRBJ1-5
v_gene: TRBV18
CDR3aa: CASSPPGGDQPQHF
CDR3nt: TGTGCCAGCTCACCACCCGGGGGTGATCAGCCCCAGCATTTT

d_gene: TRBD1
abundance: .
j_gene: TRBJ1-3
v_gene: TRBV9
CDR3aa: CASSTRDRAGNTIYF
CDR3nt: TGTGCCAGCAGCACGCGGGACAGGGCTGGAAACACCATATATTTT

d_gene: .
abundance: .
j_gene: TRBJ2-7
v_gene: TRBV6-5
CDR3aa: CASTDLVTYEQYF
CDR3nt: TGTGCCAGCACCGACCTAGTAACCTACGAGCAGTACTTC

d_gene: TRBD1
abundance: .
j_gene: TRBJ2-7
v_gene: TRBV4-1
CDR3aa: CASSLRTGDREQYF
CDR3nt: TGCGCCAGCAGCCTGCGGACAGGGGATAGGGAGCAGTACTTC

d_gene: TRBD1
abundance: .
j_gene: TRBJ1-1
v_gene: TRBV5-1
CDR3aa: CASSRQGRTEAFF
CDR3nt: TGCGCCAGCAGCCGACAGGGTAGAACTGAAGCTTTCTTT

d_gene: TRBD1
abundance: .
j_gene: TRBJ1-3
v_gene: TRBV3-1/TRBV3-2
CDR3aa: CASSRDNRGPGNTIYF
CDR3nt: TGTGCCAGCAGCCGGGACAACAGGGGTCCTGGAAACACCATATATTTT

d_gene: .
abundance: .
j_gene: TRBJ1-6
v_gene: TRBV6-5
CDR3aa: CASSMAGAPLHF
CDR3nt: TGTGCCAGCAGCATGGCAGGGGCACCCCTCCACTTT